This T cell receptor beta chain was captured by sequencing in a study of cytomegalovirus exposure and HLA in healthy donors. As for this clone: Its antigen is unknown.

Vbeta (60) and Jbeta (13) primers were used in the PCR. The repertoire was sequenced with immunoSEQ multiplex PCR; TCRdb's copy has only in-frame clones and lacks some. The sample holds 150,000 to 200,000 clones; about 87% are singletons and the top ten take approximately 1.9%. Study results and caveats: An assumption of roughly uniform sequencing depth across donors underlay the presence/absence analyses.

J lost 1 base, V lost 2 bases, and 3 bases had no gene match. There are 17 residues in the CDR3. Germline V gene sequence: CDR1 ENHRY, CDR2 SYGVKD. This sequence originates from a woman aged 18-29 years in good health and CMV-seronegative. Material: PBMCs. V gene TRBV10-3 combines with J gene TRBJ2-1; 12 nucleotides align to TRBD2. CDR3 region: CAISEGTSGSSYNEQFF. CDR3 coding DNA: TGTGCCATCAGTGAGGGGACTAGCGGGTCTTCCTACAATGAGCAGTTCTTC.